The 10 T cell receptor beta chains below were found in one sample sequenced in a study of shared clonotypes between healthy human individuals. Libraries were prepared by immunoSEQ multiplex PCR; TCRdb keeps only in-frame clonotypes and omits some of them. The sample has more than 1,200,000 clones; around 98.5% are singletons. Sequences were obtained from naive CD4+ T cells sorted from blood. Subset specified: CD45RA+ positively selected. All receptors derive from a man aged 25-40 years in good health.

The V and J genes are TRBV5-4 and TRBJ1-2, with 8 bases aligning to TRBD1. The germline gives CDR1 SGHNT, CDR2 YYREEE (reference sequence). The CDR3 consists of 14 residues. Unmatched junction bases numbered 5, after V lost 6 bases and J lost 1 base. The CDR3 is CASKDREDNYGYTF. The CDR3 DNA reads as TGTGCCAGCAAGGACAGGGAAGATAACTATGGCTACACCTTC. Based on the CDR3 plus reference TRBV5-4 and TRBJ1-2, the full variable domain is ETGVTQSPTHLIKTRGQQVTLRCSSQSGHNTVSWYQQALGQGPQFIFQYYREEENGRGNFPPRFSGLQFPNYSSELNVNALELDDSALYLCASKDREDNYGYTFGSGTRLTVV.

V usage is TRBV7-2 and J usage is TRBJ1-5; D is undetermined. The CDR3 length is 13 residues. V shed 8 bases and J shed 4 bases, with 12 bases lying between them. Germline assignment: CDR1 SGHTA and CDR2 FQGNSA. The CDR3 protein is CASSYNGNQPQHF. The DNA for the CDR3 is TGTGCCAGCTCCTACAACGGGAATCAGCCCCAGCATTTT.

This clone occurred once. The chain combines TRBV29-1 with TRBJ2-3; a possible D gene is TRBD1 (6 bases). The germline V gene encodes CDR1 SQVTM and CDR2 ANQGSEA. CDR3 length: 15 amino acids. V lost 6 bases, J lost 0 bases, and 16 bases lay in between. The DNA for the CDR3 is TGCAGCGTGGTAGGGGACACAACTAGCACAGATACGCAGTATTTT. It yields the protein CSVVGDTTSTDTQYF.

This chain links TRBV18 with TRBJ2-1; TRBD1 is a possible D gene (6 bases). The CDR3 is 16 residues long. The ends were cut back, 4 bases at V and 2 bases at J, with 15 bases in the middle. Germline V gene sequence: CDR1 KGHSH, CDR2 LQKENI. CDR3 DNA: TGTGCCAGCTCACAATACACAGGGATCCCCTACAATGAGCAGTTCTTC. Protein product: CASSQYTGIPYNEQFF.

The gene calls are TRBV27 and TRBJ2-5; the D is unclear. CDR3 length: 14 amino acids. Trimming left V 5 bases short and J 1 base short, with 11 bases between. Germline V gene sequence: CDR1 MNHEY, CDR2 SMNVEV (reference sequence). The DNA for the CDR3 is TGTGCCAGCAGTCCAGGACGGGTCCAAGAGACCCAGTACTTC. Protein sequence: CASSPGRVQETQYF.

This chain uses TRBV5-4 with TRBJ2-3; 7 bases are shared with TRBD1. The CDR3 consists of 18 residues. The V gene's germline CDR1 is SGHNT and CDR2 YYREEE (reference sequence). After removal of 0 bases from V and 1 base from J, the junction contained 11 bases not matched to a gene. The CDR3 spells CASSLADRDRLGTDTQYF. CDR3 nucleotide sequence: TGTGCCAGCAGCTTGGCAGACAGGGACCGCCTCGGCACAGATACGCAGTATTTT.

The rearrangement links TRBV11-2 to TRBJ2-7, with 7 bases fitting TRBD1. Germline V CDR1 and CDR2: SGHAT, FQNNGV. The J segment lost 6 bases and the V segment lost 5 bases, leaving 10 bases of the junction unmatched. The CDR3 has 14 amino acids. The CDR3 here is CASSAPETGPEQYF. CDR3 coding DNA: TGTGCCAGCAGCGCACCTGAGACAGGGCCCGAGCAGTACTTC.

This clone was recorded only once. This chain connects TRBV29-1 to TRBJ2-7; D may match TRBD1 or TRBD2 (5 bases each). The CDR3 consists of 14 residues. The germline V gene encodes CDR1 SQVTM and CDR2 ANQGSEA. V lost 7 bases and J lost 0, with 16 bases in between. In DNA, the CDR3 is TGCAGCGCCGCTGGGGGTGCCAGCTCCTACGAGCAGTACTTC. Its translation is CSAAGGASSYEQYF.

V usage is TRBV29-1 and J usage is TRBJ1-1, with D maybe TRBD1 (5 bases). Germline CDR1 is SQVTM and CDR2 is ANQGSEA. The CDR3 length is 11 residues. V dropped 6 bases and J dropped 5 bases, with 10 bases sitting between them. CDR3 amino acids: CSVPGGTEAFF. The CDR3 nucleotides read TGCAGCGTCCCCGGGGGGACTGAAGCTTTCTTT.

The chain couples TRBV27 to TRBJ1-1; no clear D gene. Germline V gene sequence: CDR1 MNHEY, CDR2 SMNVEV (reference sequence). This CDR3 has 15 residues. Trimming shortened V by 4 bases and J by 2 bases, and 14 bases separated the two germline ends. The CDR3 region has the DNA TGTGCCAGCAGTTCCCTCCAATACTCCAACACTGAAGCTTTCTTT. Translation gives CASSSLQYSNTEAFF.